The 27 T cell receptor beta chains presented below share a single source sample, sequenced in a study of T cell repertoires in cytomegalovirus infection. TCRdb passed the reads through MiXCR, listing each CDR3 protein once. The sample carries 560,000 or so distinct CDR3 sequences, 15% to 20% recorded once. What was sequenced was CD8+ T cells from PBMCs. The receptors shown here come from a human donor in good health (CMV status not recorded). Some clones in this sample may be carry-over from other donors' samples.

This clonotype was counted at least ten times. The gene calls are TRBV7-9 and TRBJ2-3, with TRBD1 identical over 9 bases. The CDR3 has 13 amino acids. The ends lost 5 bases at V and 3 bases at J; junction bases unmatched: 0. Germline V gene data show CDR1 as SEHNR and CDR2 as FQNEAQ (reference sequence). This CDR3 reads CASSGQGTDTQYF. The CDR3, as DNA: TGTGCCAGCAGCGGACAGGGGACAGATACGCAGTATTTT.

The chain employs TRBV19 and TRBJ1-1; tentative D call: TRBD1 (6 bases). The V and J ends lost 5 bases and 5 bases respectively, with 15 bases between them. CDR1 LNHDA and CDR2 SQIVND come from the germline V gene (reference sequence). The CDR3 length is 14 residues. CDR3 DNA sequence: TGTGCCAGTAGTCCCCCGGGGGCGCTTACTGAAGCTTTCTTT. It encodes CASSPPGALTEAFF.

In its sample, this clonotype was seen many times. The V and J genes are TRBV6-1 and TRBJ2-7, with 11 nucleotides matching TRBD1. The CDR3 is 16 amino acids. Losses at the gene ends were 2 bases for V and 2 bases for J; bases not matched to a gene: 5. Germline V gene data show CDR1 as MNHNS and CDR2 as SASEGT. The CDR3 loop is CASSEFPGQGAYEQYF. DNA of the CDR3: TGTGCCAGCAGTGAATTCCCGGGACAGGGGGCCTACGAGCAGTACTTC.

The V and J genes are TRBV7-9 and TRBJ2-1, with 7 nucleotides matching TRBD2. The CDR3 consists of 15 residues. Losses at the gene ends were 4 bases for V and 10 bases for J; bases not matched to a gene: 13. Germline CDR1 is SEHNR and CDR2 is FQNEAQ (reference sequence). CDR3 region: CASSSSRGRVGEQFF. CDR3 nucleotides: TGTGCCAGCAGCTCTAGCCGGGGGAGGGTTGGAGAGCAGTTCTTC.

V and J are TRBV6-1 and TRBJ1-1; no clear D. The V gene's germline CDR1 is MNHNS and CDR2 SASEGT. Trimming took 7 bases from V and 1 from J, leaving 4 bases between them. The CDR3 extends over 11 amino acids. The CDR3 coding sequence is TGTGCCAGCAACAAGAACACTGAAGCTTTCTTT. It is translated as CASNKNTEAFF.

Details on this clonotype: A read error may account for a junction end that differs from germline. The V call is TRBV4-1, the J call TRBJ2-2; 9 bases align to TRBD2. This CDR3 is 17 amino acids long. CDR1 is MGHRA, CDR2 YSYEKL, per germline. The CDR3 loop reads CASSLPLAGLNTGELFF. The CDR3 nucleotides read TGTGCCAGCAGCCTCCCTCTAGCGGGGCTAAACACCGGGGAGCTGTTTTTT.

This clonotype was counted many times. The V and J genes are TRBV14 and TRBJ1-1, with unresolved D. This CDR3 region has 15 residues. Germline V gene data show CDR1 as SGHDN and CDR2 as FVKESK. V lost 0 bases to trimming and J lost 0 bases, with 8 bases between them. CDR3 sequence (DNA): TGTGCCAGCAGCCAAGATGAGCAAATGAACACTGAAGCTTTCTTT. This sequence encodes CASSQDEQMNTEAFF.

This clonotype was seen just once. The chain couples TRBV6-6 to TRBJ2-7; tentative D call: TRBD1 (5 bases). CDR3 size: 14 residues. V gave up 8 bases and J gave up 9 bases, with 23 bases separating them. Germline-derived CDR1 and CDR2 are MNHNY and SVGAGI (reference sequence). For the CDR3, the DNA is TGTGCCAGCGGCGCGGCGCGAGGTCCCCAGGGGCAGTACTTC. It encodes CASGAARGPQGQYF.

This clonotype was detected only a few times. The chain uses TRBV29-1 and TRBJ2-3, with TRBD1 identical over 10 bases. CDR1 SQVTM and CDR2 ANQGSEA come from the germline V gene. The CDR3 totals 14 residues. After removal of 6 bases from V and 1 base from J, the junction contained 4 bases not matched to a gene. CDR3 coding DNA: TGCAGCGTAGACGGGACAGGGGGCACAGATACGCAGTATTTT. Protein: CSVDGTGGTDTQYF.

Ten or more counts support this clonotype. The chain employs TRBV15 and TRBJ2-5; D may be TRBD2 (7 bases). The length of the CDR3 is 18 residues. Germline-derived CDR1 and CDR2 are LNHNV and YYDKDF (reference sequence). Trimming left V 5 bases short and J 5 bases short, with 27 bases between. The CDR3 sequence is CATSGRTSSGTRKETQYF. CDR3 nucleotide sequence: TGTGCCACCAGCGGACGGACTAGTTCGGGGACAAGGAAGGAGACCCAGTACTTC.

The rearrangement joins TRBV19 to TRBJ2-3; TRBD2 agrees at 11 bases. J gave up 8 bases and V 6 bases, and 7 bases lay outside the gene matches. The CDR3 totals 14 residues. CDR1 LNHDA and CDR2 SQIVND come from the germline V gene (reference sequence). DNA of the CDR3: TGTGCCAGTAGCGGACTAGCGGGCCCAGCTACGCAGTATTTT. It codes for CASSGLAGPATQYF.

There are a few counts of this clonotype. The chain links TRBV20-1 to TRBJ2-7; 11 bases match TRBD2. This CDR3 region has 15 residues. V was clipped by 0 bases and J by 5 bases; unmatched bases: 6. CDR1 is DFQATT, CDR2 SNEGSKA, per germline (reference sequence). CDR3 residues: CSAREPPSGRNEQYF. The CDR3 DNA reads TGCAGTGCTAGAGAGCCCCCTAGCGGGAGGAACGAGCAGTACTTC.

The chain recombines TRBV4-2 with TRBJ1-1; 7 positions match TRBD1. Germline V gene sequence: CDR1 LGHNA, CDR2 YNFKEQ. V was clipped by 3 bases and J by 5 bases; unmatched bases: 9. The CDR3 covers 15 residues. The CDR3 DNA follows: TGTGCCAGCAGCCAGGCGGGCGACAGGGTAACTGAAGCTTTCTTT. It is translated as CASSQAGDRVTEAFF.

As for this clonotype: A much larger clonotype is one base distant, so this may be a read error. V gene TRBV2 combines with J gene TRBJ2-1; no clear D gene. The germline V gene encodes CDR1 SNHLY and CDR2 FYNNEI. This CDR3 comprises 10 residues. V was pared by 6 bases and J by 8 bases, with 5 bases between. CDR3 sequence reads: CASRGYEQFF. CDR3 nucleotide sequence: TGTGCCAGCAGGGGGTATGAGCAGTTCTTC.

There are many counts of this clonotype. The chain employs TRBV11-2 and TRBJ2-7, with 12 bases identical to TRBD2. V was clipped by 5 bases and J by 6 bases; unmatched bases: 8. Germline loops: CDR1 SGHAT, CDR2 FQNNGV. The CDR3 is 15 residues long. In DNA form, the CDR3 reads TGTGCCAGCAGCCGAGCGGGACTAGCGGGTCCCGAGCAGTACTTC. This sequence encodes CASSRAGLAGPEQYF.

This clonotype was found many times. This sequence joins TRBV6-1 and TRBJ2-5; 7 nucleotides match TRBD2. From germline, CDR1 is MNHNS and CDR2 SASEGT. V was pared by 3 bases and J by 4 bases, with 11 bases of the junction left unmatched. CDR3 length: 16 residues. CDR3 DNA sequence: TGTGCCAGCAGTGACCCGAAGGCGGGAGTACGAGAGACCCAGTACTTC. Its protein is CASSDPKAGVRETQYF.

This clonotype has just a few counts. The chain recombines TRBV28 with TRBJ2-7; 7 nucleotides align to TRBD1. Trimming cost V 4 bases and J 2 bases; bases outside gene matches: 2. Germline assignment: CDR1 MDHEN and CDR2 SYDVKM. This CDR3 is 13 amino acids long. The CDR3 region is CASSWQGAYEQYF. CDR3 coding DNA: TGTGCCAGCAGTTGGCAGGGGGCCTACGAGCAGTACTTC. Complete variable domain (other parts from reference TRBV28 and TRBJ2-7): DVKVTQSSRYLVKRTGEKVFLECVQDMDHENMFWYRQDPGLGLRLIYFSYDVKMKEKGDIPEGYSVSREKKERFSLILESASTNQTSMYLCASSWQGAYEQYFGPGTRLTVT.

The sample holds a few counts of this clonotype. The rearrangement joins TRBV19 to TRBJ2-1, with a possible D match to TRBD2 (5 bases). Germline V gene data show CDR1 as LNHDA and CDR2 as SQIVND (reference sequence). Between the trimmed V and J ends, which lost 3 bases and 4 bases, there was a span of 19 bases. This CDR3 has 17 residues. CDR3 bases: TGTGCCAGTAGTATTATGACTACCCTCAGAATTTACAATGAGCAGTTCTTC. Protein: CASSIMTTLRIYNEQFF.

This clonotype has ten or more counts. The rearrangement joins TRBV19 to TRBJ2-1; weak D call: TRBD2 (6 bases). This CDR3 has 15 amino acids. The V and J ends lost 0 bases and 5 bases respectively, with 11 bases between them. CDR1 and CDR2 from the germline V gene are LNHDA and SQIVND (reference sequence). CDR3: CASSIDPGANNEQFF. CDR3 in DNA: TGTGCCAGTAGTATAGACCCGGGAGCAAACAATGAGCAGTTCTTC.

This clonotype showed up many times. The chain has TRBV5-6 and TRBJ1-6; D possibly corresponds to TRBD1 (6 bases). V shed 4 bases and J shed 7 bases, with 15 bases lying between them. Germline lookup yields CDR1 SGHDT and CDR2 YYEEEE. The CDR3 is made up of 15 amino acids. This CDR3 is CASSLRTAGNSPLHF. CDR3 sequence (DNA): TGTGCCAGCAGCCTACGGACAGCCGGGAATTCACCCCTCCACTTT.

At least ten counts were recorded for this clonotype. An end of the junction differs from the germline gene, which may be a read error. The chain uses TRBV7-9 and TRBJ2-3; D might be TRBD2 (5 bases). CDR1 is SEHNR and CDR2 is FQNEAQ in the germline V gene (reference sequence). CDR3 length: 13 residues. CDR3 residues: CASSPPSKDTQYF. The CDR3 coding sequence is TGTGCCAGCAGCCCCCCTAGCAAAGATACGCAGTATTTT. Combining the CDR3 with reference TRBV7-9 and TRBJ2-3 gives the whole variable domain DTGVSQNPRHKITKRGQNVTFRCDPISEHNRLYWYRQTLGQGPEFLTYFQNEAQLEKSRLLSDRFSAERPKGSFSTLEIQRTEQGDSAMYLCASSPPSKDTQYFGPGTRLTVL.

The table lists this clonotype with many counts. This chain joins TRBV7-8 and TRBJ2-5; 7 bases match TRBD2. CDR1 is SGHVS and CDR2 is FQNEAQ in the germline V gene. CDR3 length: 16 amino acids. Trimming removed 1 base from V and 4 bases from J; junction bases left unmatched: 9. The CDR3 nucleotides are TGTGCCAGCAGCTTAGTAACGGGAGGATATGTAGAGACCCAGTACTTC. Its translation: CASSLVTGGYVETQYF.

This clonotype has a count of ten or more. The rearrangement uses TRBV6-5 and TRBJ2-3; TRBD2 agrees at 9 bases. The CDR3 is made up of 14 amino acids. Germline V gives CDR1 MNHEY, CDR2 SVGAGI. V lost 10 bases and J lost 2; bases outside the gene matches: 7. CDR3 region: CAIKRLADTDTQYF. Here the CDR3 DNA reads TGTGCCATCAAGCGACTAGCGGACACAGATACGCAGTATTTT.

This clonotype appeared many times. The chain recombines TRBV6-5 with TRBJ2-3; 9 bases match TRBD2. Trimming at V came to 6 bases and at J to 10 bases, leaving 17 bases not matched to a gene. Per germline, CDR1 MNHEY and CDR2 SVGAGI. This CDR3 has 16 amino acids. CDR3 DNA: TGTGCCAGCAGCGATGGCCAGGGACTAGCCGGTTCATCGCAGTATTTT. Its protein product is CASSDGQGLAGSSQYF.

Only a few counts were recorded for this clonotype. DNA for the CDR3: TGTGCCAGTAGTATAGGCGGACAGGGGGCAATGAACACTGAAGCTTTCTTT. It encodes CASSIGGQGAMNTEAFF. The J gene is TRBJ1-1, the V gene TRBV19, with 11 bases matching TRBD1. Germline trimming cut 1 base from V and 0 bases from J; bases unmatched to any gene: 4. The CDR3 runs to 17 residues. Germline lookup yields CDR1 LNHDA and CDR2 SQIVND (reference sequence). The whole variable domain, remainder taken from reference TRBV19 and TRBJ1-1, is DGGITQSPKYLFRKEGQNVTLSCEQNLNHDAMYWYRQDPGQGLRLIYYSQIVNDFQKGDIAEGYSVSREKKESFPLTVTSAQKNPTAFYLCASSIGGQGAMNTEAFFGQGTRLTVV.

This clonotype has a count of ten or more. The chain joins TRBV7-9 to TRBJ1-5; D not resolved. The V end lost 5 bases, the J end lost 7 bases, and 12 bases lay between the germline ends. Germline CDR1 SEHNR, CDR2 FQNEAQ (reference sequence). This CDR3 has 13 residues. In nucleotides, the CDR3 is TGTGCCAGCAGCCAGGCCGGGAACCAGCCCCAGCATTTT. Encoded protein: CASSQAGNQPQHF. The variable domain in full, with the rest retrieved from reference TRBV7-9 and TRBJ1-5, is DTGVSQNPRHKITKRGQNVTFRCDPISEHNRLYWYRQTLGQGPEFLTYFQNEAQLEKSRLLSDRFSAERPKGSFSTLEIQRTEQGDSAMYLCASSQAGNQPQHFGDGTRLSIL.

The CDR3 loop reads CASSPRPDKYEQYF. As DNA, the CDR3 is TGTGCCAGCTCACCACGCCCTGATAAGTACGAGCAGTACTTC. The gene calls are TRBV18 and TRBJ2-7; no firm D call. There are 14 residues in the CDR3. The germline V gene encodes CDR1 KGHSH and CDR2 LQKENI. V lost 1 base and J lost 4, with 11 bases in between.